This entry lists 14 T cell receptor beta chains sequenced from one sample in a study of neurological immune-mediated disorders. Each CDR3 protein is one row after TCRdb ran MiXCR on the 5' RACE reads. The data contain about 43,000 distinct CDR3 sequences, roughly 13% of them singletons. The sample consisted of PBMCs. The origin of the receptors is a female donor in good health.

This clonotype was picked up many times. The rearrangement links TRBV9 to TRBJ1-5; weak D call: TRBD1 (6 bases). The germline gives CDR1 SGDLS, CDR2 YYNGEE. The CDR3 spans 15 residues. The ends were cut back, 3 bases at V and 2 bases at J, with 12 bases in the middle. CDR3 sequence: CASSEGGGGNQPQHF. The DNA for the CDR3 is TGTGCCAGCAGCGAGGGGGGCGGGGGCAATCAGCCCCAGCATTTT.

This clonotype was counted at least ten times. The rearrangement uses TRBV9 and TRBJ2-7, with D possibly being TRBD1 (6 bases). Trimming removed 2 bases from V and 3 bases from J, with 9 bases in between. The germline CDR1 and CDR2 sequences are SGDLS and YYNGEE. CDR3 size: 13 residues. The CDR3 loop is CASSVGQSYEQYF. The CDR3 DNA reads as TGTGCCAGCAGCGTGGGACAAAGCTACGAGCAGTACTTC.

This clonotype was found many times. The chain is built from TRBV20-1 and TRBJ1-1; TRBD1 aligns across 10 bases. The length of the CDR3 is 11 residues. The V gene end was trimmed by 5 bases and the J gene end by 7 bases; junction bases not matched to a gene: 1. Germline loops: CDR1 DFQATT, CDR2 SNEGSKA (reference sequence). The CDR3 loop reads CSAWTGGEAFF. DNA for the CDR3: TGCAGTGCTTGGACAGGGGGTGAAGCTTTCTTT.

This rearrangement joins TRBV19 to TRBJ2-1; 11 bases agree with TRBD2. The CDR3 covers 17 residues. The germline gives CDR1 LNHDA, CDR2 SQIVND (reference sequence). With V trimmed by 4 bases and J by 2 bases, 7 bases remained unmatched. This CDR3 reads CASSSPSGGLTYNEQFF. The CDR3 DNA follows: TGTGCCAGTAGTAGCCCTAGCGGGGGGCTAACCTACAATGAGCAGTTCTTC.

This clonotype showed up many times. The chain uses TRBV3-1 and TRBJ1-1; D is uncertain. V was pared by 4 bases and J by 7 bases, with 10 bases between. CDR1 is LGHDT, CDR2 YNNKEL, per germline (reference sequence). CDR3 length: 12 amino acids. The CDR3 reads CASSLLDREAFF. CDR3 bases: TGTGCCAGCAGCCTGTTGGACCGTGAAGCTTTCTTT.

The rearrangement links TRBV25-1 to TRBJ1-1; D is unclear. V lost 6 bases and J lost 3, with 11 bases in between. Germline CDR1 and CDR2: MGHDK and SYGVNS. CDR3 length equals 13 residues. This CDR3 is CASRGQMYTEAFF. DNA for the CDR3: TGTGCCAGCAGGGGCCAGATGTACACTGAAGCTTTCTTT.

The sample holds many counts of this clonotype. The chain uses TRBV10-2 and TRBJ2-7; 9 nucleotides match TRBD2. CDR3 size: 13 residues. Germline trimming cut 6 bases from V and 4 bases from J; bases unmatched to any gene: 4. Germline CDR1 and CDR2: WSHSY and SAAADI. The CDR3 DNA follows: TGCGCCAGCAGCCCGGGACTAGCTTACGAGCAGTACTTC. It yields the protein CASSPGLAYEQYF.

The table lists this clonotype with many counts. The chain links TRBV20-1 to TRBJ1-1; maybe TRBD1 (5 bases). Trimming left V 5 bases short and J 1 base short, with 14 bases between. Germline V lookup: CDR1 DFQATT, CDR2 SNEGSKA (reference sequence). CDR3 length: 14 amino acids. The CDR3 DNA follows: TGCAGTGCTCCAGAAGGACAAACGAACACTGAAGCTTTCTTT. It yields the protein CSAPEGQTNTEAFF.

In its sample, this clonotype was seen many times. This chain joins TRBV6-1 and TRBJ2-5; TRBD1 matches 7 bases. V was clipped by 8 bases and J by 1 base; unmatched bases: 7. Germline CDR1 and CDR2: MNHNS and SASEGT. This CDR3 is 14 amino acids long. Here the CDR3 DNA reads TGTGCCAGCGGAAAGGGGGCGGCCCAAGAGACCCAGTACTTC. Translating it yields CASGKGAAQETQYF.

This clonotype showed up many times. The chain has TRBV3-1 and TRBJ2-2, with 7 bases matching TRBD1. The trim removed 3 bases at V and 1 base at J, leaving 5 bases unmatched. The CDR3 covers 16 residues. Germline V lookup: CDR1 LGHDT, CDR2 YNNKEL (reference sequence). This chain's CDR3 is CASSHAWTGNTGELFF. The CDR3 bases are TGTGCCAGCAGCCACGCATGGACAGGGAACACCGGGGAGCTGTTTTTT.

This chain links TRBV5-5 with TRBJ2-2, with 8 bases lining up with TRBD1. The CDR3 is made up of 16 amino acids. Germline V gives CDR1 SGHKS, CDR2 YYEKEE (reference sequence). V was clipped by 2 bases and J by 0 bases; unmatched bases: 3. In DNA form, the CDR3 reads TGTGCCAGCAGCTTCCCGGGACAGGCGAACACCGGGGAGCTGTTTTTT. Encoded protein: CASSFPGQANTGELFF.

This clonotype was counted a few times. The J gene is TRBJ2-1, the V gene TRBV12-3 or TRBV12-4; possibly TRBD2 for D (6 bases). This CDR3 is 14 amino acids long. V was trimmed by 3 bases and J by 5 bases, leaving 11 bases between them. CDR3 coding DNA: TGTGCCAGCAGTTTGATCGGGGGACACAATGAGCAGTTCTTC. It codes for CASSLIGGHNEQFF.

This clonotype was seen at least ten times. The genes are TRBV24-1 and TRBJ1-1; D ambiguous. The V and J ends lost 2 bases and 9 bases respectively, with 24 bases between them. This CDR3 has 17 residues. Germline-derived CDR1 and CDR2 are KGHDR and SFDVKD. CDR3 nucleotides: TGTGCCACCAGTGATTCCACAACTCGATTGGAGGGAAAGAAAGCTTTCTTT. This translates into CATSDSTTRLEGKKAFF.

This clonotype was seen ten or more times. J is TRBJ1-2 and V is TRBV30; 10 positions agree with TRBD1. V was pared by 4 bases and J by 3 bases, with 2 bases of the junction left unmatched. From germline, CDR1 is GTSNPN and CDR2 SVGIG (reference sequence). The CDR3 covers 13 residues. CDR3 loop: CAWTDRGDYGYTF. The CDR3 DNA reads TGTGCCTGGACGGACAGGGGGGACTATGGCTACACCTTC.